This T cell receptor (beta chain) emerged from a study of shared T cell receptors in the human thymus. Germline V lookup: CDR1 MDHEN, CDR2 SYDVKM. The ends were cut back, 7 bases at V and 4 bases at J, with 19 bases in the middle. The length of the CDR3 is 16 residues. The data were produced by immunoSEQ multiplex PCR, yet TCRdb's version contains in-frame clones alone and is incomplete. The sample shows some 400,000 clones, 95% of them seen only once. The V gene is TRBV28, the J gene TRBJ1-4; weak D call: TRBD1 (5 bases). The sequencing input was thymocytes. The source of this sequence is a human donor. For the CDR3, the DNA is TGTGCCAGCACTGGGACTCCCCCCGGGAGTAATGAAAAACTGTTTTTT. This translates into CASTGTPPGSNEKLFF.